This T cell receptor beta chain came from a study of blood T cell repertoires in COVID-19. As for the study in general: COVID-19 samples, acute and convalescent, were from the United States, Italy and Spain. Sources were T cells, B-cell-depleted T cells, or PBMCs; the material itself was cDNA or gDNA.

In the source study's methods: The authors estimated nucleated cell counts from reference gene primer amplification. TCRdb's copy holds only in-frame clones and misses some; the assay was immunoSEQ multiplex PCR. V, J and clone size reflect that table, while D and trimming were determined from the DNA. The data show about 320,000 clones, roughly 85% seen once. Between the trimmed V and J ends, which lost 5 bases and 2 bases, there was a span of 13 bases. The germline CDR1 and CDR2 sequences are WNHNN and SYGVQD (reference sequence). This CDR3 contains 15 residues. The TCR comes from a human donor in a cohort sampled during active COVID-19. Sequenced material: peripheral blood. The chain employs TRBV10-1 and TRBJ1-3; D remains unclear. CDR3 DNA: TGCGCCAGCAGTCCTTTCCTAGCAGCTGGAAACACCATATATTTT. Its protein product is CASSPFLAAGNTIYF.